The next 23 T cell receptor beta chains were all read from a single sample in a study of T cells in Graves' hyperthyroidism and ophthalmopathy. The investigators amplified TCR beta CDR3 regions from RNA transcripts. First-round RT-PCR targeting the TCR CDR3 was performed with the HTBI primer set. A single record per CDR3 protein comes from TCRdb applying MiXCR to the multiplex PCR reads. The data hold under 400,000 distinct CDR3 sequences, with about 15% observed a single time. Sequenced: blood. These receptor sequences come from a woman aged 55-70 years with Graves' hyperthyroidism.

There are many counts of this clonotype. V and J are TRBV7-9 and TRBJ2-1, with unresolved D. Germline V gene sequence: CDR1 SEHNR, CDR2 FQNEAQ (reference sequence). Trimming took 3 bases from V and 7 from J, leaving 10 bases between them. This CDR3 has 13 residues. DNA for the CDR3: TGTGCCAGCAGCTTCGACACTTTTAATGAGCAGTTCTTC. It translates to CASSFDTFNEQFF.

The chain carries TRBV5-1 and TRBJ2-1; 9 bases match TRBD2. Germline assignment: CDR1 SGHRS and CDR2 YFSETQ. This CDR3 has 17 residues. V shed 4 bases and J 0 bases; nucleotides not matched to a gene: 8. The CDR3 nucleotides are TGCGCCAGCAGCACCTCGACTAGCGGCCTCTCCTACAATGAGCAGTTCTTC. Translation: CASSTSTSGLSYNEQFF.

The V gene is TRBV3-1, the J gene TRBJ1-5, with 10 nucleotides matching TRBD1. V shed 3 bases, J shed 7 bases, and the junction held 12 bases outside the gene matches. Germline CDR1 is LGHDT and CDR2 is YNNKEL (reference sequence). The CDR3 has 17 residues. Written as DNA, the CDR3 is TGTGCCAGCAGCCAGGAAAACACAGGGACAGGGGCCCAGCCCCAGCATTTT. Amino acids: CASSQENTGTGAQPQHF.

This clonotype showed up many times. V gene TRBV18 combines with J gene TRBJ2-5, with 10 bases that match TRBD1. This CDR3 comprises 16 residues. From germline, CDR1 is KGHSH and CDR2 LQKENI. With V trimmed by 5 bases and J by 1 base, 7 bases remained unmatched. The CDR3 protein is CASSKTGGGGQETQYF. The DNA for the CDR3 is TGTGCCAGCTCAAAGACAGGGGGCGGTGGCCAAGAGACCCAGTACTTC. Looking up the rest from reference TRBV18 and TRBJ2-5 gives the full variable domain: NAGVMQNPRHLVRRRGQEARLRCSPMKGHSHVYWYRQLPEEGLKFMVYLQKENIIDESGMPKERFSAEFPKEGPSILRIQQVVRGDSAAYFCASSKTGGGGQETQYFGPGTRLLVL.

In this sample, this clonotype turned up many times. The chain recombines TRBV5-1 with TRBJ2-1; D is possibly TRBD1 or TRBD2 (5 bases each). V was shortened by 0 bases and J by 0 bases, with 10 bases between the two germline ends. Per the germline V gene, CDR1 is SGHRS and CDR2 is YFSETQ. This CDR3 is 16 amino acids long. CDR3 sequence reads: CASSLGPGSSYNEQFF. The CDR3 bases are TGCGCCAGCAGCTTGGGCCCAGGGAGCTCCTACAATGAGCAGTTCTTC. The full variable domain, in which reference TRBV5-1 and TRBJ2-1 provide the parts outside the CDR3, is KAGVTQTPRYLIKTRGQQVTLSCSPISGHRSVSWYQQTPGQGLQFLFEYFSETQRNKGNFPGRFSGRQFSNSRSEMNVSTLELGDSALYLCASSLGPGSSYNEQFFGPGTRLTVL.

This clonotype was seen repeatedly, ten times or more. The CDR3 DNA reads as TGTGCCAGCAGTCTAGTGGGGACTAGCGTAAGGAATGAGCAGTTCTTC. Amino acid sequence: CASSLVGTSVRNEQFF. The chain carries TRBV27 and TRBJ2-1; 10 bases agree with TRBD2. Germline CDR1 reads MNHEY; CDR2 reads SMNVEV (reference sequence). CDR3 length equals 16 residues. Trimming cost V 5 bases and J 7 bases; bases outside gene matches: 11.

This clonotype has at least ten counts. The chain recombines TRBV10-2 with TRBJ2-7, with 8 bases aligning to TRBD2. From germline, CDR1 is WSHSY and CDR2 SAAADI. With V trimmed by 3 bases and J by 0 bases, 7 bases remained unmatched. This CDR3 region has 16 residues. CDR3 DNA: TGCGCCAGCAGTGAAGGACTAGCCAGGAGCTCCTACGAGCAGTACTTC. Translating gives CASSEGLARSSYEQYF.

The chain combines TRBV11-2 with TRBJ2-3; maybe TRBD2 (5 bases). Trimming removed 5 bases at V and 3 bases at J, with 18 bases between. Germline V CDR1 and CDR2: SGHAT, FQNNGV. The CDR3 spans 16 residues. This chain's CDR3 is CASSQDYGTGTDTQYF. Written as DNA, the CDR3 is TGTGCCAGCAGCCAAGATTACGGCACGGGGACAGATACGCAGTATTTT.

This clonotype was counted ten times or more. The chain combines TRBV27 with TRBJ2-7; D is unclear. This CDR3 has 14 residues. Trimming stripped 5 bases from V and 0 bases from J, with 11 bases between. Germline CDR1 is MNHEY and CDR2 is SMNVEV (reference sequence). The CDR3 protein is CASSNTAASYEQYF. CDR3 in DNA: TGTGCCAGCAGTAACACGGCGGCCTCCTACGAGCAGTACTTC.

This clonotype was recorded many times. This chain uses TRBV3-1 with TRBJ2-1; TRBD2 matches 7 bases. With V trimmed by 2 bases and J by 4 bases, 5 bases remained unmatched. Germline-derived CDR1 and CDR2 are LGHDT and YNNKEL (reference sequence). The CDR3 has 15 residues. The CDR3 DNA reads TGTGCCAGCAGCCAAATGGTGGGAGGGTACAATGAGCAGTTCTTC. The encoded protein is CASSQMVGGYNEQFF.

This chain connects TRBV20-1 to TRBJ2-7; TRBD1 aligns across 10 bases. The CDR3 loop spans 12 amino acids. The V gene's germline CDR1 is DFQATT and CDR2 SNEGSKA (reference sequence). Germline trimming cut 1 base from V and 7 bases from J; bases unmatched to any gene: 1. The CDR3 loop reads CSARGGQGEQYF. CDR3 nucleotide sequence: TGCAGTGCTAGAGGGGGACAGGGGGAGCAGTACTTC.

The table lists this clonotype with a few counts. The chain recombines TRBV7-3 with TRBJ2-1, with D maybe TRBD2 (5 bases). The germline V and J ends were trimmed by 1 base and 9 bases, with 13 bases remaining between them. This CDR3 comprises 14 residues. CDR1 SGHTA and CDR2 FQGTGA come from the germline V gene. CDR3 residues: CASSLNRLAGEQFF. The CDR3 bases are TGTGCCAGCAGCTTAAATCGGCTAGCAGGTGAGCAGTTCTTC.

This clonotype was recorded at least ten times. This chain links TRBV2 with TRBJ2-5, with a possible D match to TRBD1 (6 bases). CDR1 is SNHLY, CDR2 FYNNEI, per germline. This CDR3 has 14 residues. Trimming stripped 6 bases from V and 3 bases from J, with 14 bases between. As DNA, the CDR3 is TGTGCCAGCAGGGCAGGGGCCGGAGAAGAGACCCAGTACTTC. This encodes CASRAGAGEETQYF.

The sample holds many counts of this clonotype. The chain employs TRBV30 and TRBJ1-1; tentatively, D is TRBD1 (6 bases). Germline loops: CDR1 GTSNPN, CDR2 SVGIG (reference sequence). V lost 3 bases to trimming and J lost 5 bases, with 13 bases between them. This CDR3 has 13 amino acids. The CDR3 nucleotides read TGTGCCTGGAGATTCGGGGGGGCGACTGAAGCTTTCTTT. Residues: CAWRFGGATEAFF.

On this clonotype: A much larger clone lies a single base off, so this may be a read error. CDR3 protein: CAGSTTGEVTDTQYF. In nucleotides, the CDR3 is TGTGCCGGCAGTACGACAGGCGAAGTCACAGATACGCAGTATTTT. This chain uses TRBV12-3 or TRBV12-4 with TRBJ2-3; possibly TRBD1 for D (6 bases). The CDR3 runs to 15 residues.

The sample holds many counts of this clonotype. The rearrangement uses TRBV6-5 and TRBJ2-7; TRBD1 aligns across 7 bases. Germline assignment: CDR1 MNHEY and CDR2 SVGAGI. The CDR3 has 14 residues. V shed 2 bases, J shed 3 bases, and the junction held 4 bases outside the gene matches. This CDR3 reads CASSYAAGGYEQYF. CDR3 in DNA: TGTGCCAGCAGTTACGCAGCAGGGGGCTACGAGCAGTACTTC.

The chain carries TRBV6-1 and TRBJ2-7, with D uncertain. The CDR3 spans 12 residues. Trimming cost V 7 bases and J 7 bases, with 14 bases left between them. Germline CDR1 is MNHNS and CDR2 is SASEGT. Written as DNA, the CDR3 is TGTGCCAGCACCCAGTCCCGCGATGAGCAGTACTTC. Protein: CASTQSRDEQYF.

This clonotype was recorded at least ten times. This chain connects TRBV6-1 to TRBJ2-7; the match to TRBD1 covers 11 bases. In germline, CDR1 is MNHNS, CDR2 SASEGT. CDR3 length equals 15 residues. J gave up 3 bases and V 8 bases, and 9 bases lay outside the gene matches. DNA for the CDR3: TGTGCCAGCTGGGGTTCGGGACAGGGGGGCTACGAGCAGTACTTC. Protein product: CASWGSGQGGYEQYF.

This clonotype was seen repeatedly, ten times or more. The chain combines TRBV6-1 with TRBJ2-3; TRBD2 matches 7 bases. The germline V gene has CDR1 MNHNS and CDR2 SASEGT. With 6 bases clipped from V and 4 bases from J, the junction kept 16 bases outside the gene matches. This CDR3 is 17 amino acids long. The CDR3 loop reads CASRPSSSTSNSDTQYF. CDR3 in DNA: TGTGCCAGCAGACCCTCGAGCTCGACTAGCAATTCAGATACGCAGTATTTT.

The genes are TRBV7-9 and TRBJ2-7; D is unclear. The germline V gene has CDR1 SEHNR and CDR2 FQNEAQ (reference sequence). V lost 6 bases to trimming and J lost 6 bases, with 15 bases between them. The CDR3 contains 13 residues. CDR3 region: CASSYGLVGEQYF. The DNA of the CDR3 is TGTGCCAGCAGTTATGGCCTTGTGGGCGAGCAGTACTTC.

Many counts were recorded for this clonotype. DNA for the CDR3: TGTGCCTCAACCGAGGGAATCTCTGAAGCTTTCTTT. Amino acids: CASTEGISEAFF. This chain uses TRBV30 with TRBJ1-1, with D hard to call. Germline V gene sequence: CDR1 GTSNPN, CDR2 SVGIG (reference sequence). The CDR3 is made up of 12 amino acids. V lost 7 bases, J lost 6 bases, and 15 bases lay in between.

There are many counts of this clonotype. This chain uses TRBV27 with TRBJ1-2, with 7 bases that match TRBD1. CDR1 and CDR2 from the germline V gene are MNHEY and SMNVEV (reference sequence). The V gene end was trimmed by 6 bases and the J gene end by 2 bases; junction bases not matched to a gene: 3. The CDR3 covers 13 residues. DNA for the CDR3: TGTGCCAGCAGCTTACAGGGGAACTATGGCTACACCTTC. This translates into CASSLQGNYGYTF.

The chain uses TRBV18 and TRBJ2-1, with 7 bases aligning to TRBD2. V gave up 6 bases and J gave up 2 bases; unmatched junction bases: 7. The CDR3 totals 15 residues. Looked up from germline, CDR1 is KGHSH and CDR2 is LQKENI. The CDR3 nucleotides read TGTGCCAGCTCTCCGAGCGGGGAAACCTACAATGAGCAGTTCTTC. Protein: CASSPSGETYNEQFF.